Described below is a single T cell receptor beta chain sequence and its context. What it binds is unknown. V lost 8 bases and J 1 base, leaving 20 bases between the germline ends. Germline lookup yields CDR1 LGHDT and CDR2 YNNKEL (reference sequence). CDR3 length: 17 residues. The data belong to a study of T cell responses to AZD1222 COVID-19 vaccine. Overall study results and limits: The repertoires were collected only after the peak T cell response.

The assay was immunoSEQ multiplex PCR, and TCRdb's table has in-frame clones only and misses some. Altogether around 80,000 clones are present, more than 85% being singletons, with the ten largest covering 4.7%. The chain joins TRBV3-1 (or the pseudogene TRBV3-2) to TRBJ2-2, with D possibly called TRBD1 or TRBD2 (6 bases each). The TCR comes from an adult who received the AZD1222 COVID-19 vaccine. Here the sequenced sample was peripheral blood, taken 28 days after the second AZD1222 dose. This chain's CDR3 is CASREGGHLRNTGELFF. In nucleotides, the CDR3 is TGTGCCAGCCGAGAGGGGGGCCACCTTCGGAACACCGGGGAGCTGTTTTTT.